This T cell receptor (beta chain) was sequenced for a study of cytomegalovirus exposure and HLA in healthy donors. Study context: Tens of millions of unique TCRs from HLA-typed donors were held in an early release of data.

A remark on this clone: Its antigen remains unidentified.

Study-level results: TCR beta V- and J-gene trimming, according to a later analysis, was linked to a missense DCLRE1C variant. Common viral pathogens seemed, in a later analysis, to connect with several of the most significant clusters.

A multiplex PCR was run with 60 Vbeta primers and 13 Jbeta primers. In the source study's methods: Approximately 79 million unique TCR beta chains, 9.5 million to 11 million of them shared, were counted by a later analysis. Produced via immunoSEQ multiplex PCR; TCRdb's table is partial and in-frame only. D and trimming were read from the DNA, whereas the V and J calls and clone size are those reported in that table. The sample lists about 70,000 clones; approximately 67% were seen once. The clonotype comes from a man aged 30 to 45 in good health and CMV-seronegative. Sequenced sample: PBMCs.

CDR3 sequence: CAISGLASDNEQFF. CDR3 sequence (DNA): TGTGCCATCAGTGGACTAGCCAGCGACAATGAGCAGTTCTTC. The chain couples TRBV10-3 to TRBJ2-1, with 7 bases identical to TRBD2. J lost 5 bases, V lost 4 bases, and 5 bases had no gene match. Per the germline V gene, CDR1 is ENHRY and CDR2 is SYGVKD. This CDR3 region has 14 residues.